This T cell receptor (beta chain) emerged from a study of cytomegalovirus exposure and HLA in healthy donors. Across the study: Early released data comprised tens of millions of unique TCRs from HLA-typed donors. Study-level points and caveats: The authors enumerated 150 to 200 TCR beta chains as linked to cytomegalovirus. In vitro confirmation showed three CMV-associated chains to be CMV antigen specific. The majority of CMV-associated TCR beta chains were reported as apparently HLA-restricted in a later analysis.

Use of 60 Vbeta and 13 Jbeta primers characterized the PCR. Using immunoSEQ multiplex PCR, the repertoire was profiled, and TCRdb retains in-frame clones only, with some absent. The table shows about 57,000 clones, with 72% occurring only once. Remarks on this clone: As yet, its antigen is unknown.

Trimming pared 6 bases from V and 4 bases from J, leaving 15 bases between. This CDR3 comprises 14 residues. CDR1 is MNHEY, CDR2 SVGAGI, per germline. The receptor comes from a woman aged 50 to 60 in good health and CMV-seronegative. The sample comprised PBMCs. This chain joins TRBV6-5 and TRBJ1-1; D gene uncertain. The chain's CDR3 is CASSRRVSVTEAFF. The CDR3 DNA reads TGTGCCAGCAGCCGTCGGGTCTCCGTCACTGAAGCTTTCTTT.